The 24 T cell receptor beta chains in this list originate from one sample, sequenced in a study of tumor-infiltrating lymphocytes in primary liver carcinoma. RNA was extracted from whole blood without cell sorting, alongside germline DNA. A primer matching the constant region was used to make TCR beta cDNA from approximately 0.55 ug of total RNA. Libraries covering TCR beta were generated through three nested multiplex PCR rounds (using a slightly modified ARM-PCR). The first two PCR rounds used TRBV1-TRBV30 forward primers with a C-beta reverse primer, about 10 cycles each. Using its own MiXCR run on the multiplex PCR reads, TCRdb lists one record per CDR3 protein. The data show 310,000 or so distinct CDR3 sequences, about 65% seen once. Sequenced material: peripheral blood. These receptors all come from a man aged 40-50 years with primary liver carcinoma and hepatitis B virus infection.

This clonotype has just a few counts. CDR3 amino acids: CASSLFRGNSPLHF. The CDR3 nucleotides are TGTGCCAGCAGCTTGTTCAGGGGTAATTCACCCCTCCACTTT. The V call is TRBV5-4, the J call TRBJ1-6; D is perhaps TRBD1 (6 bases). From germline, CDR1 is SGHNT and CDR2 YYREEE (reference sequence). The CDR3 contains 14 residues. Deletions cut 1 base from V and 6 bases from J, with 8 bases between.

Details on this clonotype: No conserved phenylalanine or tryptophan is present at the end of the CDR3, so a read error is the likely explanation. Because the CDR3's place on the DNA is in doubt, the DNA is left out and the CDR3 is given as listed by TCRdb. V and J are TRBV11-2 and TRBJ2-5; the table's TRBD2 call for D was not verified on the DNA. Termini included, the CDR3 measures 15 amino acids. Germline V CDR1 and CDR2: SGHAT, FQNNGV. The CDR3 loop reads CASSPKARVQETQCS.

About this clonotype: One base away lies a much larger clone, so this may be a sequencing read error. The chain couples TRBV6-6 to TRBJ1-5, with a weak D call TRBD1 (6 bases). V lost 1 base to trimming and J lost 6 bases, with 13 bases between them. CDR3 size: 15 residues. Per germline, CDR1 MNHNY and CDR2 SVGAGI (reference sequence). The CDR3 coding sequence is TGTGCCAGCAGTTACTTGGGACAACACATTCAGCCCCAGCATTTT. It encodes CASSYLGQHIQPQHF.

The sample holds one count of this clonotype. CDR3 region: CATSQTSTGELFF. The CDR3 region has the DNA TGTGCCACCAGCCAGACCAGTACCGGGGAGCTGTTTTTT. This chain links TRBV24-1 with TRBJ2-2; D is unclear. Trimming removed 7 bases at V and 5 bases at J, with 10 bases between. The CDR3 contains 13 residues. The germline V gene has CDR1 KGHDR and CDR2 SFDVKD.

Concerning this clonotype: Just one base apart from a much larger clone, this may be a read error. The J gene is TRBJ2-1, the V gene TRBV5-1; 14 nucleotides agree with TRBD2. The junction had 5 bases not matched to a gene; V was cut back by 4 bases and J by 14 bases. Germline CDR1 SGHRS, CDR2 YFSETQ. The CDR3 is 13 residues long. CDR3 bases: TGCGCCAGCAGCATCGGGACTAGCGGGGGTAAGTTCTTC. The encoded protein is CASSIGTSGGKFF.

This clonotype was seen a single time. The junction differs from germline at one of its ends, possibly a read error. The rearrangement links TRBV5-4 to TRBJ2-5; D is tentatively TRBD1 or TRBD2 (5 bases each). Germline V gene data show CDR1 as SGHNT and CDR2 as YYREEE (reference sequence). The CDR3 length is 16 residues. The CDR3 protein is CASSSQGRGAQETKYF. DNA for the CDR3: TGTGCCAGCAGCTCCCAGGGTAGAGGGGCCCAAGAGACCAAGTACTTC. The full variable domain, rest sourced from reference TRBV5-4 and TRBJ2-5, is ETGVTQSPTHLIKTRGQQVTLRCSSQSGHNTVSWYQQALGQGPQFIFQYYREEENGRGNFPPRFSGLQFPNYSSELNVNALELDDSALYLCASSSQGRGAQETKYFGPGTRLLVL.

Points on this clonotype: One end of the junction does not line up with germline, which may come from a read error. V usage is TRBV4-2 and J usage is TRBJ2-7; the match to TRBD2 covers 7 bases. The CDR3 contains 18 residues. Germline CDR1 and CDR2: LGHNA and YNFKEQ. The CDR3 here is CASSQYGLEGIGSYVQYF. The CDR3 DNA is TGTGCTAGCAGCCAATACGGACTAGAGGGAATCGGGTCCTACGTGCAGTACTTC.

The rearrangement links TRBV5-4 to TRBJ1-1; 8 bases agree with TRBD1. This CDR3 is built from 18 residues. CDR1 is SGHNT, CDR2 YYREEE, per germline (reference sequence). The junction had 19 bases not matched to a gene; V was cut back by 0 bases and J by 9 bases. CDR3 sequence: CASSLAFESTGTGVQAFF. The CDR3 DNA is TGTGCCAGCAGCTTGGCCTTCGAATCCACCGGGACAGGAGTTCAAGCTTTCTTT. Based on the CDR3 plus reference TRBV5-4 and TRBJ1-1, the full variable domain is ETGVTQSPTHLIKTRGQQVTLRCSSQSGHNTVSWYQQALGQGPQFIFQYYREEENGRGNFPPRFSGLQFPNYSSELNVNALELDDSALYLCASSLAFESTGTGVQAFFGQGTRLTVV.

Concerning this clonotype itself: The junction departs from germline at one end; a sequencing error may be responsible. The chain carries TRBV11-3 and TRBJ2-2; the D gene is possibly TRBD1 (6 bases). The CDR3 covers 14 residues. Per germline, CDR1 SGHNT and CDR2 YENEEA. CDR3 residues: CASGLDSTAGELFF. In DNA, the CDR3 is TGTGCCAGCGGCTTGGACAGTACGGCCGGGGAGCTGTTCTTT.

On this clonotype: An end of the junction does not agree with germline; a read error may underlie this. The chain uses TRBV11-2 and TRBJ2-2, with TRBD1 matching 9 bases. The length of the CDR3 is 16 residues. Looked up from germline, CDR1 is SGHAT and CDR2 is FQNNGV. Here the CDR3 DNA reads TGTGCCAGCAGCATAGATGGGACAGGGACTTTAGGGGAGCTGTTTTTT. It translates to CASSIDGTGTLGELFF.

Worth noting for this clonotype: One end of the junction fails to match germline, which may point to a read error. The chain is built from TRBV28 and TRBJ1-6; a weak D match, TRBD1 (6 bases). This CDR3 spans 18 amino acids. In germline, CDR1 is MDHEN, CDR2 SYDVKM. The CDR3 DNA is TGTGCCATCAGTTTTAGTGCGACAGGAAGCTCCTATAATTCACCCCTCCACTTT. Protein: CAISFSATGSSYNSPLHF.

This sequence joins TRBV24-1 and TRBJ2-1; 7 positions agree with TRBD2. V lost 6 bases and J lost 6; bases outside the gene matches: 7. This CDR3 contains 14 residues. CDR1 and CDR2 (germline): KGHDR, SFDVKD. The CDR3 here is CATSSLAEPNEQFF. The CDR3 nucleotides read TGTGCCACCAGTTCTCTAGCGGAGCCCAATGAGCAGTTCTTC.

On this clonotype itself: One junction end does not reproduce the germline sequence, and a read error may be involved. V gene TRBV6-5 combines with J gene TRBJ2-2, with a weak D call TRBD1 (6 bases). The CDR3 length is 16 residues. CDR1 and CDR2 (germline): MNHEY, SVGAGI. CDR3 in amino acids: CACSYSGTGFGGELFF. As DNA, the CDR3 is TGTGCCTGCAGTTACTCCGGAACAGGGTTTGGCGGGGAGCTGTTTTTT.

To note about this clonotype: The junction departs from the called germline gene at one end, perhaps through a read error. This chain uses TRBV11-3 with TRBJ1-1; no clear D. There are 13 residues in the CDR3. CDR1 and CDR2 (germline): SGHNT, YENEEA. The DNA for the CDR3 is TGTGGCAGCAGCTTAGCCGAGAACACTAAAGCTTTCTTT. It codes for CGSSLAENTKAFF.

The V gene is TRBV11-2, the J gene TRBJ2-7; D uncertain. V lost 9 bases, J lost 6 bases, and 18 bases lay in between. This CDR3 is 13 amino acids long. Germline V gene sequence: CDR1 SGHAT, CDR2 FQNNGV. This chain's CDR3 is CASNFEGFGEQYF. CDR3 DNA: TGTGCCAGTAACTTCGAAGGGTTCGGCGAGCAGTACTTC.

CDR3 nucleotides: TGTTTCATCAGCCGGATAGGAGACCGAAACACCATATATTTT. Protein sequence: CFISRIGDRNTIYF. The V call is TRBV11-2, the J call TRBJ1-3; D is unresolved. Germline V gene lookup returns CDR1 SGHAT and CDR2 FQNNGV. This CDR3 region has 14 residues.

The table lists this clonotype with a few counts. The chain combines TRBV6-5 with TRBJ2-1, with TRBD2 identical over 7 bases. V was pared by 7 bases and J by 1 base, with 13 bases of the junction left unmatched. The germline gives CDR1 MNHEY, CDR2 SVGAGI. The CDR3 is made up of 17 amino acids. The CDR3 sequence: CASNWGGGLGSYNEQFF. CDR3 DNA: TGTGCCAGCAACTGGGGGGGGGGACTCGGTTCCTACAATGAGCAGTTCTTC.

In regard to this clonotype: A read error may explain this, as a much larger clone is one base away. The chain joins TRBV6-1 to TRBJ2-7; 7 bases fit TRBD2. V dropped 3 bases and J dropped 3; count of bases not matched to a gene: 8. There are 15 residues in the CDR3. Germline loops: CDR1 MNHNS, CDR2 SASEGT. The CDR3 is CASSEEASGSYEQYF. CDR3 nucleotide sequence: TGTGCCAGCAGTGAGGAGGCTAGCGGCAGCTACGAGCAGTACTTC.

This clonotype was detected only a few times. The rearrangement links TRBV5-6 to TRBJ2-3; 7 nucleotides agree with TRBD2. There are 17 residues in the CDR3. Trimming at V came to 3 bases and at J to 2 bases, leaving 12 bases not matched to a gene. In germline, CDR1 is SGHDT, CDR2 YYEEEE. As DNA, the CDR3 is TGTGCCAGCAGCTCCCAACTCGGGACTACCCACACAGATACGCAGTATTTT. The encoded protein is CASSSQLGTTHTDTQYF.

A note on this clonotype: The CDR3 ends on some other residue instead of the conserved phenylalanine or tryptophan, so this is likely a read error. The chain recombines TRBV11-2 with TRBJ1-1; D remains unclear. CDR3 length: 14 residues. Per germline, CDR1 SGHAT and CDR2 FQNNGV. This chain's CDR3 is CASSVGSANIEAFS. As DNA, the CDR3 is TGTGCCAGCAGCGTAGGGTCGGCGAACATTGAAGCTTTCTCT.

Comments on this clonotype: A much larger clone differs from this one at a single base, so this may be a read error. This chain links TRBV4-3 with TRBJ1-2, with 8 bases fitting TRBD1. Germline loops: CDR1 LGHNA, CDR2 YSLEER. V lost 3 bases to trimming and J lost 9 bases; unmatched junction nucleotides: 6. This CDR3 comprises 13 residues. DNA for the CDR3: TGCGCCAGCAGCCATCTAGGACAGGGAAGCTACACCTTC. Translating it yields CASSHLGQGSYTF.

The chain employs TRBV7-9 and TRBJ1-2; tentative D call: TRBD1 (6 bases). V gave up 5 bases and J gave up 1 base, with 11 bases separating them. CDR3 length: 14 amino acids. In germline, CDR1 is SEHNR, CDR2 FQNEAQ (reference sequence). The CDR3 bases are TGTGCCAGCAGCCCGAGAGGGGGTAACTATGGCTACACCTTC. It yields the protein CASSPRGGNYGYTF.

The chain joins TRBV14 to TRBJ2-7; D is undetermined. Germline V CDR1 and CDR2: SGHDN, FVKESK. Trimming cost V 1 base and J 7 bases, with 11 bases left between them. This CDR3 is 13 amino acids long. The CDR3 spells CASSQGSWWEQYF. As DNA, the CDR3 is TGTGCCAGCAGCCAAGGGTCTTGGTGGGAGCAGTACTTC.

This clonotype turned up a few times. The V gene is TRBV21-1, the J gene TRBJ2-4; the listed D gene, TRBD2, was not tested against the DNA. TRBV21-1 is an annotated pseudogene. This CDR3 is built from 16 residues. The CDR3 sequence: CASSKREALAKNIQYF. The CDR3 DNA reads TGTGCCAGCAGCAAAAGGGAGGCCTTAGCCAAAAACATTCAGTACTTC.